The text below deals with one T cell receptor (beta chain). The sample belongs to a study of technical replicates of blood from a handful of donors. Assay: immunoSEQ multiplex PCR; the TCRdb copy retains only in-frame clones and omits some. Altogether some 56,000 clones are present, 93% being singletons, with the ten largest covering less than 4.5%. The material sequenced was PBMCs. This TCR came from a human donor in good health. Some clones in this sample may be carry-over from other donors' samples.

CDR3 sequence (DNA): TGTGCCAGCAGCTTAGAAGGGGCCCCATACGAGCAGTACTTC. This translates into CASSLEGAPYEQYF. The chain has TRBV11-2 and TRBJ2-7, with a tentative D call TRBD1 (5 bases). The V gene's germline CDR1 is SGHAT and CDR2 FQNNGV. There are 14 residues in the CDR3. V lost 0 bases and J 4 bases, leaving 10 bases between the germline ends.